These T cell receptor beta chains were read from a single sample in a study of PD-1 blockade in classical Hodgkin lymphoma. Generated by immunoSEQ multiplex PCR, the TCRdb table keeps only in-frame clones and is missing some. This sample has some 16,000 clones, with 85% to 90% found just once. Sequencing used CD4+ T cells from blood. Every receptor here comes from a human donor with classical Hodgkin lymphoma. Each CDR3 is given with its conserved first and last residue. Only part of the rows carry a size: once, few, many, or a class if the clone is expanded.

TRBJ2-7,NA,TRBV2,CASSGVTSGSSYEQYF
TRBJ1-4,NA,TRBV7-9,CASSRLKSDSSNEKLFF
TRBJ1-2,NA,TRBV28,CASSLVDRVRGYTF
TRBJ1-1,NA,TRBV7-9,CASSLGGTGAFF
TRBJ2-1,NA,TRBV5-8,CASSSTRTGSSYNEQFF
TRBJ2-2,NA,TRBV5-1,CASSLALRQGGTGELFF
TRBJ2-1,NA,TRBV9,CASSLTSGRGYNEQFF
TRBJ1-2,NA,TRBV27,CASSFYPPRGGYTF
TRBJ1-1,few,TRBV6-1,CASSEHMNTEAFF
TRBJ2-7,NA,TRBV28,CASSLIPYEQYF
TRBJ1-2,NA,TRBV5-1,CASSLSTPANYGYTF
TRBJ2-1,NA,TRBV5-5,CASSLEGKVRNEQFF
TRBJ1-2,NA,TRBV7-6,CASSPGQGWDGYTF
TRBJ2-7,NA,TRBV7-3,CASSPVPRSIDEQYF
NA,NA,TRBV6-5,CASSNDIPPYEQYF
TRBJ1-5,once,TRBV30,CAWSVRGGSGNQPQHF
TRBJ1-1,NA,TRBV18,CASPDGGKWTEAFF
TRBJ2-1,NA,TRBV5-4,CASSFSAGGYNEQFF
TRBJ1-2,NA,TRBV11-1,CASSLDRGQGRGYGYTF
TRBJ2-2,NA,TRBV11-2,CASSFTVGELFF
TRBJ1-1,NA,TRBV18,CASSPLGRMNTEAFF
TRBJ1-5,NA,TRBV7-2,CASSFTGASNQPQHF
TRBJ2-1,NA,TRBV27,CASSLRLLGGEEQFF
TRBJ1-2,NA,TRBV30,CAWSVRMGSGPPYGYTF
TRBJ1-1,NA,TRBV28,CASSLSAVNTEAFF
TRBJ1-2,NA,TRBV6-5,CASSSGGWSGYTF
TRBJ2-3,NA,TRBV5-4,CASSSPAGGRAGADTQYF
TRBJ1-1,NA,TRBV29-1,CSAGSLPDTEAFF
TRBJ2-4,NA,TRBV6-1,CALPSTRWAKNIQYF
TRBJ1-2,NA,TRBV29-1,CSGGTVLGYTF
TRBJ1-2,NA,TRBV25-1,CASSEPGRAYGYTF
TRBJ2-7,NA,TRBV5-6,CASSHSPGLADLSSYEQYF
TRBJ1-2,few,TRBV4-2,CASSQAGQRTNYGYTF
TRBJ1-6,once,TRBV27,CASSLSRAYNSPLHF
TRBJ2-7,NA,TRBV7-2,CASTPRNPGTGVGEQYF
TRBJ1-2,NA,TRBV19,CASSMRQGIHGYTF
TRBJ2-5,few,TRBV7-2,CASSLVLGETQYF
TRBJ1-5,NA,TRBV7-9,CASSRSTGIDNQPQHF
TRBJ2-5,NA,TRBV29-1,CSVGPQGTQYF
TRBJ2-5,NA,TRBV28,CASSTETQYF
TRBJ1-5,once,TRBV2,CASAVSSHQPQHF
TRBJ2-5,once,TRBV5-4,CASSQDGGRGQETQYF
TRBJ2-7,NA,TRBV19,CASSIFGGSTSGRPYEQYF
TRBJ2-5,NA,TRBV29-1,CSVVFSGETQYF
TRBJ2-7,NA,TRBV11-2,CASSLGRITYEQYF
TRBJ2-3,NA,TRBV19,CASSTQGIRDTQYF